This record looks at one T cell receptor (beta chain) sequence and its context. It was during active infection that Seattle patients were enrolled and then longitudinally followed. Sequencing used immunoSEQ multiplex PCR; TCRdb keeps in-frame clones, though not all of them. This repertoire shows 540,000 or so clones, around nine tenths found once; its top ten account for 7.5% to 9%. This sample is drawn from a study of blood T cell repertoires in COVID-19. Across the whole study: The origin of the acute and convalescent COVID-19 samples was the United States, Italy and Spain. PBMCs, B-cell-depleted T cells, or T cells were the source of the cDNA or gDNA that made up the material.

V was cut by 1 base and J by 1 base, with 11 bases left in between. The CDR3 contains 16 residues. Germline V CDR1 and CDR2: LGHDT, YNNKEL (reference sequence). The TCR was taken from a woman aged 50 to 65 with COVID-19, enrolled during active disease. V and J are TRBV3-1 (or the pseudogene TRBV3-2) and TRBJ2-1; D gene unclear. Sequenced: peripheral blood. CDR3 residues: CASSQGAQDSYNEQFF. The CDR3 coding sequence is TGTGCCAGCAGCCAAGGAGCGCAAGATTCCTACAATGAGCAGTTCTTC.